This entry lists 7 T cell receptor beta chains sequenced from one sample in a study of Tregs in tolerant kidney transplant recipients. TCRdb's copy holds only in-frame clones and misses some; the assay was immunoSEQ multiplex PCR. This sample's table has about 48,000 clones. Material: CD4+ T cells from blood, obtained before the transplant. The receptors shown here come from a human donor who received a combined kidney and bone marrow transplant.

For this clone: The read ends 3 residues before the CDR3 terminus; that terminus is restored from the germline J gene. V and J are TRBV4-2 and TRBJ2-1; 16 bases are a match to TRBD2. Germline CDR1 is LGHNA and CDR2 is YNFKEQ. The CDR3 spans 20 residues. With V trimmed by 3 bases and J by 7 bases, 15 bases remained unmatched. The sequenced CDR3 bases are TGTGCCAGCAGCCAGCGGGGACTAGCGGGAGGGTCCTATGTGGGGAATGAG. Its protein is CASSQRGLAGGSYVGNE. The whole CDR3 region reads CASSQRGLAGGSYVGNEQFF.

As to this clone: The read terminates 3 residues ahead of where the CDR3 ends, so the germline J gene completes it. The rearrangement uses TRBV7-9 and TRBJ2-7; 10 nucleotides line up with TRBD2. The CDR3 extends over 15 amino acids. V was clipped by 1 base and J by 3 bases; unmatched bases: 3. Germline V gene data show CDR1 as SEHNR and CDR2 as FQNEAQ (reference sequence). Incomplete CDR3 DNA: TGTGCCAGCAGCTTAGGGCTAGCGGGGGTCTACGAG. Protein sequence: CASSLGLAGVYE. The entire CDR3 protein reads CASSLGLAGVYEQYF.

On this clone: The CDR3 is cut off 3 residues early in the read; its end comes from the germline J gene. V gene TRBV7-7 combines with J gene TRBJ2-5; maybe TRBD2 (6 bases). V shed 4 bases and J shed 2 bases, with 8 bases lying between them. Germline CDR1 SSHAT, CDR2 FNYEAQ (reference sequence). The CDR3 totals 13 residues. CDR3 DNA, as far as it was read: TGTGCCAGCAGCTCCGGGACTCAAGAGACC. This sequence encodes CASSSGTQET. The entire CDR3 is CASSSGTQETQYF.

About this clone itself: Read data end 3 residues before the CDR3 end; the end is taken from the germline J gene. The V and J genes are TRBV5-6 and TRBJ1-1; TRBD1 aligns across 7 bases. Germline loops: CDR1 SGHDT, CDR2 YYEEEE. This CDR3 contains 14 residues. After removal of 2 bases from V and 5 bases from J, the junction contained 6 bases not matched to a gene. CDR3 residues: CASSFNRGLTEAFF. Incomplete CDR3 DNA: TGTGCCAGCAGCTTCAACAGGGGATTGACTGAA.

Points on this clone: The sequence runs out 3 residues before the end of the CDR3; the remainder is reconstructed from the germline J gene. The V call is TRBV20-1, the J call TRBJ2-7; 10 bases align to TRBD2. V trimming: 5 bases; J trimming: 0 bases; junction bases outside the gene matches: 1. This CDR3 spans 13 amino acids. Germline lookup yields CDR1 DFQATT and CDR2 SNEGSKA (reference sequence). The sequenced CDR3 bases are TGCAGTGCTTCTAGCGGGAGCTCCTACGAG. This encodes CSASSGSSYE. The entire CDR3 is CSASSGSSYEQYF.

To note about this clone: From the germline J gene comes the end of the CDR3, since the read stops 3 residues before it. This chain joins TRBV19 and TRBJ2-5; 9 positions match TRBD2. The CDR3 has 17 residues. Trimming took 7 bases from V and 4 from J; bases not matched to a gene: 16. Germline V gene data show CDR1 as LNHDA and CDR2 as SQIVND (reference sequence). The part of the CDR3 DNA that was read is TGTGCCAGTAAATCCTTTGGAGGTAGCGGGAGTTCAGAGACC. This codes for CASKSFGGSGSSET. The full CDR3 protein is CASKSFGGSGSSETQYF.

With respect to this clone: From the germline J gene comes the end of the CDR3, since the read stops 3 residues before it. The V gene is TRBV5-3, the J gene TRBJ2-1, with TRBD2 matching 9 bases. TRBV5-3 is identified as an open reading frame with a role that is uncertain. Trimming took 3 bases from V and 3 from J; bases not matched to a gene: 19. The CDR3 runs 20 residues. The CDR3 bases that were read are TGTGCCAGAAGCTCCACCGACCTTTCACGACGGACTAGCGTCTACAATGAG. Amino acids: CARSSTDLSRRTSVYNE. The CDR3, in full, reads CARSSTDLSRRTSVYNEQFF.